The 27 T cell receptor beta chains below were found in one sample sequenced in a study of shared clonotypes between healthy human individuals. Terminally differentiated effector memory CD45RA+ cells were left out of the naive CD8 fraction, which was CD45RO-negative and positively selected for CCR7. The method was immunoSEQ multiplex PCR; TCRdb's version includes in-frame clones alone and lacks a portion of them. Of millions of clones in the sample, roughly 94% were seen once. Sequenced: naive CD8+ T cells sorted from blood. The source of these receptors is a young man in good health.

The chain combines TRBV13 with TRBJ1-1; the match to TRBD1 covers 10 bases. The J segment lost 6 bases and the V segment lost 5 bases, leaving 9 bases of the junction unmatched. Per germline, CDR1 PRHDT and CDR2 FYEKMQ (reference sequence). The CDR3 is 15 amino acids. The chain's CDR3 is CASSATGTGVSEAFF. The CDR3 coding sequence is TGTGCCAGCAGCGCCACCGGGACAGGGGTTTCTGAAGCTTTCTTT.

This chain links TRBV27 with TRBJ1-1; the D is unclear. There are 13 residues in the CDR3. V gave up 3 bases and J gave up 4 bases, with 9 bases separating them. Germline V gene sequence: CDR1 MNHEY, CDR2 SMNVEV (reference sequence). Here the CDR3 reads CASSFQSGTEAFF. The CDR3 nucleotides are TGTGCCAGCAGTTTTCAAAGCGGCACTGAAGCTTTCTTT.

The chain employs TRBV6-6 and TRBJ1-3; 8 positions match TRBD1. With 6 bases clipped from V and 4 bases from J, the junction kept 8 bases outside the gene matches. Germline CDR1 is MNHNY and CDR2 is SVGAGI (reference sequence). The CDR3 spans 15 residues. In DNA, the CDR3 is TGTGCCAGCAGCTCCACCGGGACAGGAGGAAACACCATATATTTT. Translated, it gives CASSSTGTGGNTIYF.

This chain joins TRBV2 and TRBJ2-3; 9 bases match TRBD2. The germline CDR1 and CDR2 sequences are SNHLY and FYNNEI. V lost 2 bases, J lost 3 bases, and 3 bases stayed unmatched. CDR3 length equals 15 residues. CDR3 sequence: CASSELTSGTDTQYF. The CDR3 coding sequence is TGTGCCAGCAGTGAATTGACTAGCGGTACAGATACGCAGTATTTT.

The chain has TRBV27 and TRBJ1-2, with D tentatively TRBD1 (5 bases). Trimming cost V 8 bases and J 6 bases, with 19 bases left between them. Per the germline V gene, CDR1 is MNHEY and CDR2 is SMNVEV (reference sequence). This CDR3 comprises 14 residues. CDR3 nucleotides: TGTGCCAGCCGCCAGAGGGGCGCCCCTCATGGCTACACCTTC. It is translated as CASRQRGAPHGYTF.

The gene calls are TRBV4-1 and TRBJ2-7; D might be TRBD2 (5 bases). This CDR3 contains 16 residues. The germline CDR1 and CDR2 sequences are MGHRA and YSYEKL. V lost 0 bases and J lost 2, with 14 bases in between. CDR3 coding DNA: TGCGCCAGCAGCCAAGATCCCTATGGGCGGGCCTACGAGCAGTACTTC. This gives the protein CASSQDPYGRAYEQYF.

This chain connects TRBV27 to TRBJ1-2, with 7 bases that match TRBD1. Germline V gene sequence: CDR1 MNHEY, CDR2 SMNVEV (reference sequence). V trimming: 5 bases; J trimming: 8 bases; junction bases outside the gene matches: 8. The CDR3 is 13 amino acids. The CDR3 sequence: CASSLDRHGGYTF. The CDR3 coding sequence is TGTGCCAGCAGTCTGGACAGGCATGGGGGCTACACCTTC.

The chain combines TRBV7-9 with TRBJ1-4; possibly TRBD1 for D (5 bases). This CDR3 is 15 amino acids long. V was clipped by 4 bases and J by 5 bases, with 14 bases between them. Germline values: CDR1 SEHNR, CDR2 FQNEAQ (reference sequence). This CDR3 reads CASSSPPGRNEKLFF. The CDR3 DNA reads TGTGCCAGCAGCTCCCCCCCAGGGCGGAATGAAAAACTGTTTTTT. Full variable domain (missing parts from reference TRBV7-9 and TRBJ1-4): DTGVSQNPRHKITKRGQNVTFRCDPISEHNRLYWYRQTLGQGPEFLTYFQNEAQLEKSRLLSDRFSAERPKGSFSTLEIQRTEQGDSAMYLCASSSPPGRNEKLFFGSGTQLSVL.

The genes are TRBV7-9 and TRBJ2-2, with D possibly being TRBD1 (6 bases). Germline loops: CDR1 SEHNR, CDR2 FQNEAQ (reference sequence). Deletions cut 3 bases from V and 3 bases from J, with 11 bases between. CDR3 length: 15 amino acids. The CDR3 sequence: CASSLGAEDTGELFF. The CDR3 DNA is TGTGCCAGCAGCTTGGGGGCGGAGGACACCGGGGAGCTGTTTTTT.

This clone was observed once. The V and J genes are TRBV29-1 and TRBJ1-2; weak D call: TRBD1 (5 bases). Germline V gene sequence: CDR1 SQVTM, CDR2 ANQGSEA. This CDR3 comprises 12 residues. V was shortened by 6 bases and J by 8 bases, with 16 bases between the two germline ends. CDR3 sequence (DNA): TGCAGCGTCGAAATGGGGCAGTACGGCTACACCTTC. Its translation: CSVEMGQYGYTF.

The V and J genes are TRBV14 and TRBJ2-1; TRBD2 matches at 9 bases. CDR3 length: 16 residues. The germline V gene encodes CDR1 SGHDN and CDR2 FVKESK. Trimming at V came to 4 bases and at J to 5 bases, leaving 9 bases not matched to a gene. CDR3 region: CASSLVAGDLDNEQFF. DNA for the CDR3: TGTGCCAGCAGCCTTGTAGCGGGAGACTTAGACAATGAGCAGTTCTTC.

This clone has only one observation. The chain carries TRBV27 and TRBJ2-1, with D possibly being TRBD2 (6 bases). This CDR3 has 18 amino acids. From germline, CDR1 is MNHEY and CDR2 SMNVEV (reference sequence). Between the trimmed V and J ends, which lost 6 bases and 7 bases, there was a span of 28 bases. CDR3 in DNA: TGTGCCAGCAGACTGCGGGAAGGGTCAAATTATTTTGTTAATGAGCAGTTCTTC. Translation: CASRLREGSNYFVNEQFF.

This chain uses TRBV7-9 with TRBJ1-3; no clear D. In germline, CDR1 is SEHNR, CDR2 FQNEAQ (reference sequence). V was shortened by 8 bases and J by 0 bases, with 11 bases between the two germline ends. This CDR3 is built from 14 residues. The CDR3 is CASGEGSSGNTIYF. CDR3 in DNA: TGTGCCAGCGGGGAGGGTAGCTCTGGAAACACCATATATTTT.

The chain's CDR3 is CAWNSLTVANTGELFF. CDR3 nucleotides: TGTGCCTGGAATTCGCTGACAGTCGCGAACACCGGGGAGCTGTTTTTT. This chain links TRBV30 with TRBJ2-2; weak D call: TRBD1 (5 bases). V was shortened by 4 bases and J by 0 bases, with 15 bases between the two germline ends. Germline V lookup: CDR1 GTSNPN, CDR2 SVGIG (reference sequence). This CDR3 contains 16 residues.

This clone has just one count. Other DNA sequences in the sample encode the same CDR3. The chain is built from TRBV4-1 and TRBJ1-2; 7 bases map to TRBD1. The J segment lost 4 bases and the V segment lost 0 bases, leaving 5 bases of the junction unmatched. The CDR3 has 15 residues. The germline CDR1 and CDR2 sequences are MGHRA and YSYEKL. The DNA of the CDR3 is TGCGCCAGCAGCCAAGATGCAGGGGGTAGCTATGGCTACACCTTC. It is translated as CASSQDAGGSYGYTF.

The genes are TRBV27 and TRBJ2-7; 11 positions agree with TRBD2. Germline CDR1 reads MNHEY; CDR2 reads SMNVEV (reference sequence). The CDR3 length is 15 residues. The V gene end was trimmed by 5 bases and the J gene end by 2 bases; junction bases not matched to a gene: 5. The CDR3 DNA reads TGTGCCAGCAGTCCGGTGGGACTAGCGGCCTACGAGCAGTACTTC. Translating gives CASSPVGLAAYEQYF.

V usage is TRBV7-9 and J usage is TRBJ2-7, with 9 bases aligning to TRBD1. This CDR3 has 13 residues. V lost 5 bases and J lost 5; bases outside the gene matches: 4. Germline assignment: CDR1 SEHNR and CDR2 FQNEAQ (reference sequence). CDR3 in amino acids: CASSQGQGNEQYF. The CDR3 DNA reads as TGTGCCAGCAGCCAAGGACAGGGGAACGAGCAGTACTTC.

The chain has TRBV7-9 and TRBJ2-5, with 8 bases matching TRBD1. CDR1 is SEHNR, CDR2 FQNEAQ, per germline (reference sequence). There are 16 residues in the CDR3. The V and J ends lost 1 base and 5 bases, in that order; junction bases with no gene match: 9. Here the CDR3 DNA reads TGTGCCAGCAGCTTAGGGGCAGGGGGCGCGTTGGAGACCCAGTACTTC. The encoded protein is CASSLGAGGALETQYF. The full variable domain, with the rest looked up from reference TRBV7-9 and TRBJ2-5, is DTGVSQNPRHKITKRGQNVTFRCDPISEHNRLYWYRQTLGQGPEFLTYFQNEAQLEKSRLLSDRFSAERPKGSFSTLEIQRTEQGDSAMYLCASSLGAGGALETQYFGPGTRLLVL.

The chain couples TRBV7-8 to TRBJ2-5, with 11 positions matching TRBD2. The CDR3 extends over 15 amino acids. The trim removed 4 bases at V and 3 bases at J, leaving 4 bases unmatched. Germline loops: CDR1 SGHVS, CDR2 FQNEAQ. This chain's CDR3 is CASSWELAGEETQYF. The CDR3 coding sequence is TGTGCCAGCAGCTGGGAACTAGCGGGGGAAGAGACCCAGTACTTC. Drawing the rest from reference TRBV7-8 and TRBJ2-5, the complete variable domain is GAGVSQSPRYKVAKRGQDVALRCDPISGHVSLFWYQQALGQGPEFLTYFQNEAQLDKSGLPSDRFFAERPEGSVSTLKIQRTQQEDSAVYLCASSWELAGEETQYFGPGTRLLVL.

The rearrangement joins TRBV2 to TRBJ2-3, with D unclear. Trimming removed 4 bases from V and 1 base from J, with 9 bases in between. Per the germline V gene, CDR1 is SNHLY and CDR2 is FYNNEI. This CDR3 has 14 residues. CDR3 sequence: CASSGWGRTDTQYF. CDR3 in DNA: TGTGCCAGCAGTGGCTGGGGTCGCACAGATACGCAGTATTTT.

With regard to this clone: The identical CDR3 is also encoded by other nucleotide sequences in the sample. The V and J genes are TRBV5-6 and TRBJ2-5; D unclear. CDR1 and CDR2 (germline): SGHDT, YYEEEE. This CDR3 is built from 13 residues. V shed 0 bases and J shed 3 bases, with 6 bases lying between them. The CDR3 loop reads CASSLVQEETQYF. The CDR3 DNA reads as TGTGCCAGCAGCTTGGTGCAGGAAGAGACCCAGTACTTC.

Regarding this clone: Within the sample, other DNA sequences also encode this same CDR3. This chain connects TRBV28 to TRBJ2-7; D remains unclear. This CDR3 region has 13 residues. Trimming pared 2 bases from V and 2 bases from J, leaving 7 bases between. Germline CDR1 and CDR2: MDHEN and SYDVKM. CDR3 residues: CASSLGRAYEQYF. The CDR3, as DNA: TGTGCCAGCAGTTTAGGACGGGCCTACGAGCAGTACTTC.

This clone has just a few counts. The chain links TRBV7-9 to TRBJ1-1; D perhaps matches TRBD1 (6 bases). V lost 3 bases, J lost 2 bases, and 13 bases lay in between. The germline V gene encodes CDR1 SEHNR and CDR2 FQNEAQ (reference sequence). The CDR3 sequence is 15 residues long. The CDR3 DNA reads as TGTGCCAGCAGCTTTGCCGGGACACCCAACACTGAAGCTTTCTTT. Translating gives CASSFAGTPNTEAFF.

CDR3 DNA sequence: TGCGCCAGCAGCTTAGGAGACGGAGATAATTCACCCCTCCACTTT. Its protein product is CASSLGDGDNSPLHF. The chain recombines TRBV5-1 with TRBJ1-6, with D unclear. The CDR3 has 15 amino acids. Trimming cost V 2 bases and J 5 bases, with 11 bases left between them. Germline CDR1 is SGHRS and CDR2 is YFSETQ.

The chain combines TRBV27 with TRBJ2-7, with a weak D call TRBD2 (5 bases). V dropped 3 bases and J dropped 4 bases, with 16 bases sitting between them. Germline V gives CDR1 MNHEY, CDR2 SMNVEV (reference sequence). This CDR3 has 15 residues. DNA of the CDR3: TGTGCCAGCAGTTTGAGGGTAGCCACCCTGTACGAGCAGTACTTC. Translated: CASSLRVATLYEQYF.

For this clone: Other DNA sequences in this sample translate to the same CDR3. CDR3 sequence (DNA): TGTGCCAGCAGCGTAGGCGGAAGCTCTGGAAACACCATATATTTT. Translation: CASSVGGSSGNTIYF. The V gene is TRBV9, the J gene TRBJ1-3; D remains unclear. The germline gives CDR1 SGDLS, CDR2 YYNGEE. V shed 0 bases and J shed 0 bases, with 7 bases lying between them. CDR3 size: 15 residues.

This rearrangement joins TRBV5-4 to TRBJ1-1, with 9 bases identical to TRBD1. In germline, CDR1 is SGHNT, CDR2 YYREEE (reference sequence). The CDR3 consists of 14 residues. After removal of 4 bases from V and 7 bases from J, the junction contained 8 bases not matched to a gene. Here the CDR3 DNA reads TGTGCCAGCAGCCCGTTGGACAGGGGAGGTGAAGCTTTCTTT. Its protein product is CASSPLDRGGEAFF.